This T cell receptor beta chain was profiled in a study of response to subunit inactivated influenza vaccine. The CDR3 length is 14 residues. V dropped 6 bases and J dropped 1 base, with 13 bases sitting between them. This clonotype was observed many times. Its antigen is as yet unknown. Study-wide results and caveats: The authors put forward the suggestion that each seasonal influenza vaccination may bring in only a limited number of new T cells.

MiXCR, run by TCRdb on the RT-PCR reads, gives a single entry per CDR3 protein. The sample has about 780,000 distinct CDR3 sequences, under 20% seen once. V usage is TRBV12-3 or TRBV12-4 and J usage is TRBJ2-7; D gene ambiguous. The sequencing used PBMCs from blood, collected about 5 days after vaccination. The sequence derives from a man aged 50-59 years who received an inactivated influenza vaccine. The CDR3 here is CASSAPAPSYEQYF. DNA of the CDR3: TGTGCCAGCAGCGCCCCTGCGCCATCCTACGAGCAGTACTTC.